Presented here are 13 T cell receptor beta chains from one specimen sequenced in a study of blood T cell repertoires in COVID-19. Assay used: immunoSEQ multiplex PCR; TCRdb lists only in-frame clones, some missing. Of just under 350,000 clones detected, about 90% appear once; the ten largest clones hold 6% to 8%. Sequences were obtained from peripheral blood. The receptor set was obtained from an older woman with COVID-19, enrolled during active disease.

This rearrangement joins TRBV29-1 to TRBJ1-1; D remains unclear. There are 14 residues in the CDR3. V lost 4 bases, J lost 0 bases, and 12 bases lay in between. The germline V gene has CDR1 SQVTM and CDR2 ANQGSEA. The CDR3, as DNA: TGCAGCGTTGCTTTCGTGCTACTGAACACTGAAGCTTTCTTT. The encoded protein is CSVAFVLLNTEAFF.

CDR3 protein: CASSPDSNNSPLHF. In nucleotides, the CDR3 is TGTGCCAGCAGCCCGGACAGTAATAATTCACCCCTCCACTTT. The gene calls are TRBV28 and TRBJ1-6; TRBD1 is a possible D gene (6 bases). The ends were cut back, 6 bases at V and 5 bases at J, with 11 bases in the middle. The V gene's germline CDR1 is MDHEN and CDR2 SYDVKM. The CDR3 is 14 amino acids.

V and J are TRBV6-6 and TRBJ1-3, with D unresolved. Deletions cut 2 bases from V and 2 bases from J, with 13 bases between. Germline values: CDR1 MNHNY, CDR2 SVGAGI (reference sequence). The CDR3 spans 16 residues. The CDR3 sequence: CASSYKPGSPGNTIYF. The CDR3, as DNA: TGTGCCAGCAGTTACAAGCCGGGGTCTCCTGGAAACACCATATATTTT.

The DNA of the CDR3 is TGTGCCAGCAGCAAAAGAGAGGGCCAAAGGGAAAAACTGTTTTTT. The encoded protein is CASSKREGQREKLFF. V gene TRBV14 combines with J gene TRBJ1-4; no clear D. In germline, CDR1 is SGHDN, CDR2 FVKESK. V dropped 5 bases and J dropped 8 bases, with 18 bases sitting between them. CDR3 length equals 15 residues.

The V call is TRBV5-1, the J call TRBJ1-2, with D maybe TRBD1 (5 bases). Germline-derived CDR1 and CDR2 are SGHRS and YFSETQ. The CDR3 is 13 amino acids. Trimming removed 1 base at V and 8 bases at J, with 12 bases between. The CDR3 DNA sequence: TGCGCCAGCAGCTTGCTCACAGGAGACGGCTACACCTTC. Protein sequence: CASSLLTGDGYTF.

This clone appeared a few times. This chain connects TRBV2 to TRBJ1-2; 10 bases agree with TRBD1. The CDR3 extends over 15 amino acids. J gave up 8 bases and V 3 bases, and 9 bases lay outside the gene matches. CDR1 and CDR2 (germline): SNHLY, FYNNEI. This CDR3 is CASSDQGQGTAGYTF. CDR3 sequence (DNA): TGTGCCAGCAGTGACCAGGGACAGGGGACAGCAGGCTACACCTTC.

The chain combines TRBV3-1 (or the pseudogene TRBV3-2) with TRBJ2-7; 10 nucleotides match TRBD2. Trimming removed 4 bases from V and 0 bases from J; junction bases left unmatched: 3. Per the germline V gene, CDR1 is LGHDT and CDR2 is YNNKEL (reference sequence). The CDR3 loop spans 15 amino acids. Here the CDR3 reads CASSPTSGASYEQYF. In nucleotides, the CDR3 is TGTGCCAGCAGCCCCACTAGCGGGGCCTCCTACGAGCAGTACTTC.

The chain carries TRBV7-9 and TRBJ1-1; a possible D gene is TRBD1 (5 bases). Per germline, CDR1 SEHNR and CDR2 FQNEAQ (reference sequence). The length of the CDR3 is 12 residues. The V gene lost 5 bases and the J gene lost 10 bases, with 14 bases spanning the gap. The CDR3 DNA sequence: TGTGCCAGCAGCCGGGACTTTCCATCAGCTTTCTTT. Translated: CASSRDFPSAFF.

The chain uses TRBV9 and TRBJ2-3; 12 bases match TRBD2. Losses at the gene ends were 0 bases for V and 6 bases for J; bases not matched to a gene: 2. The CDR3 totals 15 residues. The germline gives CDR1 SGDLS, CDR2 YYNGEE. The DNA of the CDR3 is TGTGCCAGCAGCGTAGTGGGACTAGCGGGTGATACGCAGTATTTT. It yields the protein CASSVVGLAGDTQYF. The full variable domain, in which reference TRBV9 and TRBJ2-3 provide the parts outside the CDR3, is DSGVTQTPKHLITATGQRVTLRCSPRSGDLSVYWYQQSLDQGLQFLIQYYNGEERAKGNILERFSAQQFPDLHSELNLSSLELGDSALYFCASSVVGLAGDTQYFGPGTRLTVL.

V gene TRBV4-3 combines with J gene TRBJ1-4; D unresolved. The CDR3 consists of 13 residues. The germline V gene has CDR1 LGHNA and CDR2 YSLEER. Trimming took off 1 base at V and 8 bases at J, with 8 bases between the two ends. Written as DNA, the CDR3 is TGCGCCAGCAGCCAAGGCCGAGAGGAAAAACTGTTTTTT. Translating gives CASSQGREEKLFF.

This clone showed up just once. The chain has TRBV13 and TRBJ1-2, with 12 bases fitting TRBD1. This CDR3 comprises 15 residues. Germline CDR1 and CDR2: PRHDT and FYEKMQ (reference sequence). V lost 4 bases to trimming and J lost 7 bases; unmatched junction nucleotides: 7. The CDR3 DNA follows: TGTGCCAGCAGCTCCGCCGGGACAGGGGGCACTGGCTACACCTTC. Amino acids: CASSSAGTGGTGYTF.

The chain couples TRBV7-9 to TRBJ1-4, with TRBD1 matching 8 bases. Unmatched junction bases numbered 15, after V lost 5 bases and J lost 7 bases. CDR1 SEHNR and CDR2 FQNEAQ come from the germline V gene (reference sequence). CDR3 length equals 17 residues. CDR3 sequence reads: CASSIDRGHGLSEKLFF. The CDR3 region has the DNA TGTGCCAGCAGCATTGACAGGGGCCATGGGTTATCTGAAAAACTGTTTTTT.

The genes are TRBV9 and TRBJ1-4; weak D call: TRBD1 (5 bases). This CDR3 is 12 amino acids long. V lost 4 bases and J 14 bases, leaving 15 bases between the germline ends. Per the germline V gene, CDR1 is SGDLS and CDR2 is YYNGEE. CDR3 nucleotide sequence: TGTGCCAGCAGCCCCGGGTCTGGGGGGCTGTTTTTT. Translated: CASSPGSGGLFF.